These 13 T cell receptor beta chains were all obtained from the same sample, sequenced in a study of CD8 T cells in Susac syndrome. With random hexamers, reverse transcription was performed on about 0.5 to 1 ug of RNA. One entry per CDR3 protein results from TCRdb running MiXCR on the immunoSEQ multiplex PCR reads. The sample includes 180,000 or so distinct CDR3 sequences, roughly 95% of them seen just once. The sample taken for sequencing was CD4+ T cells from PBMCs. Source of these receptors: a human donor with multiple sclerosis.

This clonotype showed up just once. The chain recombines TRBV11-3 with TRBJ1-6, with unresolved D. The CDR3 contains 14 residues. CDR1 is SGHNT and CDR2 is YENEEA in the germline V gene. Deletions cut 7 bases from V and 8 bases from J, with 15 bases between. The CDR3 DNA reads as TGTGCCAGCATGCGAGGGTTGGCCGATTCACCCCTCCACTTT. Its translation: CASMRGLADSPLHF. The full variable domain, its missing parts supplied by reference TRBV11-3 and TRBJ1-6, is EAGVVQSPRYKIIEKKQPVAFWCNPISGHNTLYWYLQNLGQGPELLIRYENEEAVDDSQLPKDRFSAERLKGVDSTLKIQPAELGDSAVYLCASMRGLADSPLHFGNGTRLTVT.

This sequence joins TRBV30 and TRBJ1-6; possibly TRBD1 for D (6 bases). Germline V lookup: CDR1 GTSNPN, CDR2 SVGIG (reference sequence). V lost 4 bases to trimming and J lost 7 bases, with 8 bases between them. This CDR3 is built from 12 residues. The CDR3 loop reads CAWNRVNSPLHF. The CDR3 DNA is TGTGCCTGGAACAGGGTCAATTCACCCCTCCACTTT.

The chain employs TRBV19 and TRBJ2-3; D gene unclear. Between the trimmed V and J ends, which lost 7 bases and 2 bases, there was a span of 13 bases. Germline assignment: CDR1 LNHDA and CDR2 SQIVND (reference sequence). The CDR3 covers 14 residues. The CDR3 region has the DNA TGTGCCAGTAATAATTTGGGCAACACAGATACGCAGTATTTT. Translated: CASNNLGNTDTQYF. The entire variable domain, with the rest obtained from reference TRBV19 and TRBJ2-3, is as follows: DGGITQSPKYLFRKEGQNVTLSCEQNLNHDAMYWYRQDPGQGLRLIYYSQIVNDFQKGDIAEGYSVSREKKESFPLTVTSAQKNPTAFYLCASNNLGNTDTQYFGPGTRLTVL.

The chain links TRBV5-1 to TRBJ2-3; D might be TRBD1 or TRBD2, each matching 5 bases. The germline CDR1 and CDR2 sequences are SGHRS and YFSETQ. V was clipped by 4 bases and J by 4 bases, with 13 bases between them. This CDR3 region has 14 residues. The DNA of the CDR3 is TGCGCCAGCAGCAGGGACCGCCCTTCAGATACGCAGTATTTT. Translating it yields CASSRDRPSDTQYF.

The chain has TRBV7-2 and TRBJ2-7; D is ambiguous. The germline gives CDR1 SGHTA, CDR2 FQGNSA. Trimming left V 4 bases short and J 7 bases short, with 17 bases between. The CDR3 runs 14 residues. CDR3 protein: CASSSAVGTLEQYF. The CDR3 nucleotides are TGTGCCAGCAGCTCCGCGGTGGGCACCTTGGAGCAGTACTTC.

As DNA, the CDR3 is TGCAGCGTGGGTCTCATGATTATGGGGGACACTGAAGCTTTCTTT. Translation gives CSVGLMIMGDTEAFF. The gene calls are TRBV29-1 and TRBJ1-1; tentatively, D is TRBD1 (5 bases). Trimming cost V 6 bases and J 3 bases, with 20 bases left between them. The germline CDR1 and CDR2 sequences are SQVTM and ANQGSEA. The CDR3 contains 15 residues.

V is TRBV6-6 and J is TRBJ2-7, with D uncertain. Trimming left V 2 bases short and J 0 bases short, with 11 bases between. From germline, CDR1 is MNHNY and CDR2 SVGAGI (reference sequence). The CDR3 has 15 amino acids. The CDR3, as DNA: TGTGCCAGCAGTTACACCACAGTCGGCTCCTACGAGCAGTACTTC. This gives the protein CASSYTTVGSYEQYF.

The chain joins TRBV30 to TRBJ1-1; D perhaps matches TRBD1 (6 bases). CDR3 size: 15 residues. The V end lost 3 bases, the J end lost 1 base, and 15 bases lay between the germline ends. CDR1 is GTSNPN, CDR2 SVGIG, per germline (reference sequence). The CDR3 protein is CAWRGDTRTNTEAFF. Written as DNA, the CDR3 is TGTGCCTGGAGGGGGGACACTAGAACGAACACTGAAGCTTTCTTT.

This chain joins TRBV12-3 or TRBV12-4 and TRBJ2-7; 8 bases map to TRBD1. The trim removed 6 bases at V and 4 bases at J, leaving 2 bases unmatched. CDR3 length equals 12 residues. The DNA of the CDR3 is TGTGCCAGCAGCAGGGGGCGTTACGAGCAGTACTTC. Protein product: CASSRGRYEQYF.

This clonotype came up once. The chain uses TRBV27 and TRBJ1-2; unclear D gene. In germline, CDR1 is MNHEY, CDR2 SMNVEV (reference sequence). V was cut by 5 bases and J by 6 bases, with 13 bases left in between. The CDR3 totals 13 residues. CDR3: CASSQMGYDGYTF. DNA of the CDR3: TGTGCCAGCAGTCAAATGGGCTACGATGGCTACACCTTC.

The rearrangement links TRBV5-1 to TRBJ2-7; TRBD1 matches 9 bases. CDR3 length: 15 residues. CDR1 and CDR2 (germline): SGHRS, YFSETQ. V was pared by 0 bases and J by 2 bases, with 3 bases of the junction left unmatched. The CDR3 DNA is TGCGCCAGCAGCTTGGTCGGGACAGGGACCTACGAGCAGTACTTC. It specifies CASSLVGTGTYEQYF.

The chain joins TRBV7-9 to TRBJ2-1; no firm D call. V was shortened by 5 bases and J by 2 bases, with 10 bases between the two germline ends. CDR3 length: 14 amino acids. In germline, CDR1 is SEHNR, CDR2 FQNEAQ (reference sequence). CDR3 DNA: TGTGCCAGCAGCGGCCTGACAACCTACAATGAGCAGTTCTTC. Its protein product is CASSGLTTYNEQFF. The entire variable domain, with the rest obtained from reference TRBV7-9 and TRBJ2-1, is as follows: DTGVSQNPRHKITKRGQNVTFRCDPISEHNRLYWYRQTLGQGPEFLTYFQNEAQLEKSRLLSDRFSAERPKGSFSTLEIQRTEQGDSAMYLCASSGLTTYNEQFFGPGTRLTVL.

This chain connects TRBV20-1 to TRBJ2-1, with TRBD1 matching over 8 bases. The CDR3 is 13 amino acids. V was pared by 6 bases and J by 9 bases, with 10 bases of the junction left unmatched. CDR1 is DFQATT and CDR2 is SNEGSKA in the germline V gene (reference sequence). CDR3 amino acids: CSAGQAGIAEQFF. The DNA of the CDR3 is TGCAGTGCGGGACAGGCAGGTATCGCTGAGCAGTTCTTC.